Below, 18 T cell receptor beta chains from the same sample are listed, as sequenced in a study of T cells in localized non-small cell lung cancer. The protocol was immunoSEQ multiplex PCR, while the TCRdb copy is restricted to in-frame clones and leaves out a portion. In the table there are about 46,000 clones, 80% to 85% of which are singletons. The sequencing here drew on peripheral blood mononuclear cells, taken before any cancer treatment. Source of these receptors: a man aged 35 to 69 with stage III lung adenocarcinoma.

This clone appeared a few times. The J gene is TRBJ2-5, the V gene TRBV4-1; D is undetermined. CDR1 MGHRA and CDR2 YSYEKL come from the germline V gene. V was clipped by 0 bases and J by 0 bases, with 11 bases between them. The CDR3 spans 16 residues. The CDR3 coding sequence is TGCGCCAGCAGCCAAGATGAGGTTCGAGACCAAGAGACCCAGTACTTC. Amino acids: CASSQDEVRDQETQYF.

This chain connects TRBV5-1 to TRBJ1-3, with D perhaps matching TRBD1 (6 bases). Deletions cut 2 bases from V and 8 bases from J, with 20 bases between. Germline CDR1 reads SGHRS; CDR2 reads YFSETQ. The CDR3 has 16 amino acids. CDR3 bases: TGCGCCAGCAGCTTAAATCCGACAGGCCCAGAGGACACCATATATTTT. It specifies CASSLNPTGPEDTIYF.

The chain couples TRBV4-1 to TRBJ2-3; D remains unclear. The CDR3 totals 12 residues. V was cut by 3 bases and J by 4 bases, with 5 bases left in between. The germline V gene encodes CDR1 MGHRA and CDR2 YSYEKL. The CDR3 sequence: CASSQNSDTQYF. The CDR3 DNA reads TGCGCCAGCAGCCAGAACTCAGATACGCAGTATTTT.

In its sample, this clone was seen a few times. The chain has TRBV5-1 and TRBJ2-5, with 12 bases lining up with TRBD1. V lost 4 bases and J lost 4; bases outside the gene matches: 11. Germline CDR1 is SGHRS and CDR2 is YFSETQ. The CDR3 totals 17 residues. In DNA, the CDR3 is TGCGCCAGCAGCATGGGACAGGGGGCTTTGTATGGAGAGACCCAGTACTTC. Translated, it gives CASSMGQGALYGETQYF.

This chain joins TRBV2 and TRBJ1-5, with D perhaps matching TRBD1 (5 bases). The CDR3 loop spans 16 amino acids. Germline lookup yields CDR1 SNHLY and CDR2 FYNNEI. V gave up 6 bases and J gave up 5 bases, with 20 bases separating them. The CDR3 nucleotides read TGTGCCAGCAGCCCTCCGGGCGGCAGGGAAGATCAGCCCCAGCATTTT. It is translated as CASSPPGGREDQPQHF. Full variable domain (missing parts from reference TRBV2 and TRBJ1-5): EPEVTQTPSHQVTQMGQEVILRCVPISNHLYFYWYRQILGQKVEFLVSFYNNEISEKSEIFDDQFSVERPDGSNFTLKIRSTKLEDSAMYFCASSPPGGREDQPQHFGDGTRLSIL.

The V gene is TRBV28, the J gene TRBJ2-2; no definite D call. Germline loops: CDR1 MDHEN, CDR2 SYDVKM. This CDR3 is built from 12 residues. V was clipped by 7 bases and J by 1 base, with 4 bases between them. The CDR3 here is CASTGNTGELFF. As DNA, the CDR3 is TGTGCCAGCACAGGGAACACCGGGGAGCTGTTTTTT.

V usage is TRBV11-2 and J usage is TRBJ1-6; 10 bases map to TRBD1. The V gene's germline CDR1 is SGHAT and CDR2 FQNNGV. The V segment lost 7 bases and the J segment 6 bases; nucleotides outside the gene matches: 12. The CDR3 covers 17 residues. CDR3 loop: CASTLGGTGDRNSPLHF. The CDR3 DNA is TGTGCCAGCACCCTGGGCGGGACAGGGGATCGTAATTCACCCCTCCACTTT.

Here the CDR3 reads CASSEAVTLGPGRNTGELFF. The CDR3 nucleotides read TGTGCCAGCAGTGAAGCGGTCACCCTAGGACCAGGGAGGAACACCGGGGAGCTGTTTTTT. The chain recombines TRBV6-1 with TRBJ2-2, with D perhaps being TRBD1 or TRBD2 (5 bases each). This CDR3 spans 20 amino acids. V was shortened by 0 bases and J by 1 base, with 21 bases between the two germline ends. Germline V gives CDR1 MNHNS, CDR2 SASEGT.

This clone was seen ten or more times. The CDR3 nucleotides are TGCGCCAGCAGCTTTGGGACAACGAACACCGGGGAGCTGTTTTTT. Protein sequence: CASSFGTTNTGELFF. V gene TRBV5-1 combines with J gene TRBJ2-2; a weak D match, TRBD1 (6 bases). This CDR3 has 15 residues. Trimming left V 2 bases short and J 0 bases short, with 8 bases between. Germline values: CDR1 SGHRS, CDR2 YFSETQ.

The J gene is TRBJ2-7, the V gene TRBV2; D call uncertain. Looked up from germline, CDR1 is SNHLY and CDR2 is FYNNEI. V lost 6 bases to trimming and J lost 4 bases, with 7 bases between them. The CDR3 spans 11 residues. In DNA form, the CDR3 reads TGTGCCAGCAGCGAACATTACGAGCAGTACTTC. Protein product: CASSEHYEQYF.

The V call is TRBV9, the J call TRBJ2-3, with TRBD1 identical over 8 bases. J was trimmed by 4 bases and V by 4 bases; bases with no gene match: 8. Germline V gene sequence: CDR1 SGDLS, CDR2 YYNGEE. This CDR3 is 15 amino acids long. This CDR3 reads CASSRWDRSADTQYF. Here the CDR3 DNA reads TGTGCCAGCAGCAGGTGGGACAGGAGTGCAGATACGCAGTATTTT.

The genes are TRBV2 and TRBJ2-7; TRBD1 agrees at 9 bases. V gave up 4 bases and J gave up 7 bases; unmatched junction bases: 8. There are 14 residues in the CDR3. The germline V gene has CDR1 SNHLY and CDR2 FYNNEI. CDR3 DNA sequence: TGTGCCAGCAGTGTCGGAGGACAGGGGAGAGAGCAGTACTTC. Translation: CASSVGGQGREQYF.

The chain is built from TRBV5-4 and TRBJ2-1; D tentatively fits TRBD1 or TRBD2 (5 bases each). CDR3 size: 13 residues. Germline lookup yields CDR1 SGHNT and CDR2 YYREEE (reference sequence). V lost 0 bases and J 6 bases, leaving 7 bases between the germline ends. DNA of the CDR3: TGTGCCAGCAGCTTGGGAGGGGCCAATGAGCAGTTCTTC. Its protein product is CASSLGGANEQFF.

The V and J genes are TRBV5-4 and TRBJ1-4; 9 positions match TRBD1. The CDR3 covers 15 residues. The trim removed 4 bases at V and 2 bases at J, leaving 3 bases unmatched. The germline CDR1 and CDR2 sequences are SGHNT and YYREEE (reference sequence). CDR3 amino acids: CASSLGQGTNEKLFF. CDR3 nucleotide sequence: TGTGCCAGCAGCCTCGGACAGGGGACTAATGAAAAACTGTTTTTT. Using reference TRBV5-4 and TRBJ1-4 for the parts outside the CDR3, the full variable domain is ETGVTQSPTHLIKTRGQQVTLRCSSQSGHNTVSWYQQALGQGPQFIFQYYREEENGRGNFPPRFSGLQFPNYSSELNVNALELDDSALYLCASSLGQGTNEKLFFGSGTQLSVL.

V is TRBV27 and J is TRBJ2-7, with 8 bases lining up with TRBD1. The CDR3 totals 17 residues. V was clipped by 4 bases and J by 1 base; unmatched bases: 12. Germline loops: CDR1 MNHEY, CDR2 SMNVEV (reference sequence). CDR3: CASSSPRTGSGSYEQYF. As DNA, the CDR3 is TGTGCCAGCAGTTCTCCCCGGACAGGGTCGGGGTCCTACGAGCAGTACTTC.

The rearrangement uses TRBV6-4 and TRBJ2-2, with D possibly called TRBD1 or TRBD2 (5 bases each). Germline V CDR1 and CDR2: MRHNA, SNTAGT. The CDR3 sequence is 14 residues long. V shed 3 bases and J shed 6 bases, with 11 bases lying between them. The CDR3 DNA reads TGTGCCAGCAGTGAGGCTGGGGACGCCGGGGAGCTGTTTTTT. Translation: CASSEAGDAGELFF.

The CDR3 is CASSLGRQDTEAFF. Written as DNA, the CDR3 is TGTGCCAGCAGCTTAGGCCGCCAGGATACTGAAGCTTTCTTT. This chain joins TRBV7-2 and TRBJ1-1; no clear D. V was clipped by 1 base and J by 5 bases, with 11 bases between them. Germline V gives CDR1 SGHTA, CDR2 FQGNSA. The CDR3 length is 14 residues.

This chain uses TRBV5-6 with TRBJ1-5; D gene uncertain. CDR3 length: 16 amino acids. V lost 0 bases and J lost 0, with 10 bases in between. Per germline, CDR1 SGHDT and CDR2 YYEEEE. In nucleotides, the CDR3 is TGTGCCAGCAGCTTGGACGGATCGGGTAGCAATCAGCCCCAGCATTTT. This sequence encodes CASSLDGSGSNQPQHF.